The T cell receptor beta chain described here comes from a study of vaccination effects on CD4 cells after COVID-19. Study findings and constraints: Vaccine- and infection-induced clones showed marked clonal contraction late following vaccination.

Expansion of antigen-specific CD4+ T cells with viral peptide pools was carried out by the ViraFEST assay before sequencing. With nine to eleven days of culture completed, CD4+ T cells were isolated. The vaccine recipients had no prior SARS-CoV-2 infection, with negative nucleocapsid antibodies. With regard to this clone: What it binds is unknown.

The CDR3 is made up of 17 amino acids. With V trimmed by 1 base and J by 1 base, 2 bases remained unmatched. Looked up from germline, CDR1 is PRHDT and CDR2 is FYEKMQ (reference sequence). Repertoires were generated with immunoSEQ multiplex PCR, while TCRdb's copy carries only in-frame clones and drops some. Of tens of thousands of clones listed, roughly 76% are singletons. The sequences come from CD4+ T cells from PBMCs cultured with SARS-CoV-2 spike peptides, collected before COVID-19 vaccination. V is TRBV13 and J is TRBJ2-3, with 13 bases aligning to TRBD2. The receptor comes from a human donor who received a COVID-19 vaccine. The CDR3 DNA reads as TGTGCCAGCAGCTTAGAAGGACTAGCGGGAGGCACAGATACGCAGTATTTT. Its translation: CASSLEGLAGGTDTQYF.